The 15 T cell receptor beta chains below all came from one sample that was sequenced in a study of T cell changes during pregnancy in multiple sclerosis. Data came from immunoSEQ multiplex PCR; TCRdb stores just in-frame clones and leaves some out. This sample has 45,000 to 55,000 clones, with about 90% found just once. The specimen was peripheral blood, collected in the first trimester of pregnancy. The receptors derive from a female donor with multiple sclerosis, enrolled in a pregnancy study.

The genes are TRBV5-1 and TRBJ1-3; possibly TRBD1 for D (5 bases). CDR1 is SGHRS and CDR2 is YFSETQ in the germline V gene. V was clipped by 7 bases and J by 3 bases, with 14 bases between them. The CDR3 contains 14 residues. The CDR3 protein is CASGKTAGGNTIYF. For the CDR3, the DNA is TGCGCCAGCGGCAAGACAGCGGGTGGAAACACCATATATTTT.

The J gene is TRBJ2-2, the V gene TRBV14; a weak D match, TRBD1 (5 bases). V dropped 0 bases and J dropped 4 bases, with 9 bases sitting between them. The CDR3 totals 15 residues. Germline CDR1 reads SGHDN; CDR2 reads FVKESK. The CDR3 here is CASSQEDTVTGELFF. CDR3 bases: TGTGCCAGCAGCCAAGAGGACACGGTCACCGGGGAGCTGTTTTTT.

The genes are TRBV9 and TRBJ2-7, with 9 bases that match TRBD1. This CDR3 contains 13 residues. Germline assignment: CDR1 SGDLS and CDR2 YYNGEE. Trimming took 2 bases from V and 3 from J; bases not matched to a gene: 0. The CDR3 region is CASSVDRGYEQYF. The CDR3 nucleotides read TGTGCCAGCAGCGTGGACAGGGGCTACGAGCAGTACTTC.

V and J are TRBV30 and TRBJ1-3, with a possible D match to TRBD1 (5 bases). This CDR3 spans 14 amino acids. The V gene lost 2 bases and the J gene lost 3 bases, with 11 bases spanning the gap. Germline V gene lookup returns CDR1 GTSNPN and CDR2 SVGIG (reference sequence). As DNA, the CDR3 is TGTGCCTGGAGTTGGGGGGAGAGTGGAAACACCATATATTTT. It translates to CAWSWGESGNTIYF.

The chain recombines TRBV11-2 with TRBJ1-6; D is perhaps TRBD1 (6 bases). V was clipped by 0 bases and J by 10 bases, with 10 bases between them. The length of the CDR3 is 14 residues. Germline V gene data show CDR1 as SGHAT and CDR2 as FQNNGV. Here the CDR3 DNA reads TGTGCCAGCAGCTTAGAGGGTCAGGGGTCACCCCTCCACTTT. Translated, it gives CASSLEGQGSPLHF.

This sequence joins TRBV28 and TRBJ2-7; 10 bases line up with TRBD1. Per the germline V gene, CDR1 is MDHEN and CDR2 is SYDVKM. Trimming at V came to 6 bases and at J to 11 bases, leaving 4 bases not matched to a gene. The CDR3 contains 11 residues. The CDR3 loop reads CASRTGTGEYF. The CDR3 DNA reads as TGTGCCAGCAGAACCGGGACAGGGGAGTACTTC.

The rearrangement uses TRBV5-1 and TRBJ2-3; tentative D call: TRBD1 (5 bases). Germline-derived CDR1 and CDR2 are SGHRS and YFSETQ. V lost 0 bases and J lost 6, with 14 bases in between. The CDR3 runs to 15 residues. CDR3 nucleotides: TGCGCCAGCAGCTTGGCCACTGGGGCCGGGGATACGCAGTATTTT. This gives the protein CASSLATGAGDTQYF. The variable domain in full, completed from reference TRBV5-1 and TRBJ2-3, reads KAGVTQTPRYLIKTRGQQVTLSCSPISGHRSVSWYQQTPGQGLQFLFEYFSETQRNKGNFPGRFSGRQFSNSRSEMNVSTLELGDSALYLCASSLATGAGDTQYFGPGTRLTVL.

The rearrangement links TRBV7-9 to TRBJ2-2; D gene unclear. Germline V gene data show CDR1 as SEHNR and CDR2 as FQNEAQ (reference sequence). The CDR3 spans 16 residues. Trimming removed 5 bases at V and 0 bases at J, with 13 bases between. The CDR3 loop is CASSRPGQTNTGELFF. In nucleotides, the CDR3 is TGTGCCAGCAGCCGACCGGGTCAGACGAACACCGGGGAGCTGTTTTTT.

V is TRBV19 and J is TRBJ1-3, with D unresolved. Germline V gene sequence: CDR1 LNHDA, CDR2 SQIVND (reference sequence). Trimming stripped 11 bases from V and 2 bases from J, with 13 bases between. The CDR3 contains 13 residues. CDR3 protein: CAGIWAAGNTIYF. CDR3 sequence (DNA): TGTGCCGGCATTTGGGCAGCTGGAAACACCATATATTTT.

The CDR3 here is CASSRQGASYGYTF. CDR3 nucleotides: TGCGCCAGCAGCCGACAGGGGGCGAGCTATGGCTACACCTTC. The chain links TRBV4-1 to TRBJ1-2, with 10 bases fitting TRBD1. CDR3 length equals 14 residues. Germline lookup yields CDR1 MGHRA and CDR2 YSYEKL. V gave up 4 bases and J gave up 4 bases; unmatched junction bases: 3.

This rearrangement joins TRBV2 to TRBJ1-5, with D maybe TRBD1 (5 bases). With 6 bases removed from V and 7 bases from J, the gap between germline ends came to 10 bases. CDR1 is SNHLY and CDR2 is FYNNEI in the germline V gene. This CDR3 is built from 12 residues. As DNA, the CDR3 is TGTGCCAGCAGCCGGACATCCCAGCCCCAGCATTTT. Its translation: CASSRTSQPQHF.

The V and J genes are TRBV30 and TRBJ1-3; D gene ambiguous. The V gene's germline CDR1 is GTSNPN and CDR2 SVGIG (reference sequence). The CDR3 length is 14 residues. V lost 3 bases, J lost 0 bases, and 9 bases lay in between. CDR3 DNA: TGTGCCTGGAGAAAGGGAGGCTCTGGAAACACCATATATTTT. Protein: CAWRKGGSGNTIYF.

The chain links TRBV19 to TRBJ1-1; no reliable D call. Per the germline V gene, CDR1 is LNHDA and CDR2 is SQIVND (reference sequence). This CDR3 region has 16 residues. The V end lost 6 bases, the J end lost 4 bases, and 21 bases lay between the germline ends. The CDR3 reads CASSLSPIGSSTEAFF. The CDR3 DNA is TGTGCCAGTAGCCTAAGCCCCATAGGGAGTTCCACTGAAGCTTTCTTT.

This chain connects TRBV11-2 to TRBJ2-3; D gene uncertain. Trimming took off 1 base at V and 5 bases at J, with 4 bases between the two ends. Germline CDR1 and CDR2: SGHAT and FQNNGV. This CDR3 region has 12 residues. CDR3 residues: CASSLAGDTQYF. The DNA for the CDR3 is TGTGCCAGCAGCTTAGCCGGAGATACGCAGTATTTT.

The sample holds a few counts of this clone. This sequence joins TRBV9 and TRBJ1-1; D might be TRBD1 (6 bases). Per germline, CDR1 SGDLS and CDR2 YYNGEE. CDR3 length: 14 residues. Trimming removed 4 bases at V and 4 bases at J, with 14 bases between. In DNA, the CDR3 is TGTGCCAGCAGCCGCGTTGGGGGGGCCACTGAAGCTTTCTTT. Its protein is CASSRVGGATEAFF.